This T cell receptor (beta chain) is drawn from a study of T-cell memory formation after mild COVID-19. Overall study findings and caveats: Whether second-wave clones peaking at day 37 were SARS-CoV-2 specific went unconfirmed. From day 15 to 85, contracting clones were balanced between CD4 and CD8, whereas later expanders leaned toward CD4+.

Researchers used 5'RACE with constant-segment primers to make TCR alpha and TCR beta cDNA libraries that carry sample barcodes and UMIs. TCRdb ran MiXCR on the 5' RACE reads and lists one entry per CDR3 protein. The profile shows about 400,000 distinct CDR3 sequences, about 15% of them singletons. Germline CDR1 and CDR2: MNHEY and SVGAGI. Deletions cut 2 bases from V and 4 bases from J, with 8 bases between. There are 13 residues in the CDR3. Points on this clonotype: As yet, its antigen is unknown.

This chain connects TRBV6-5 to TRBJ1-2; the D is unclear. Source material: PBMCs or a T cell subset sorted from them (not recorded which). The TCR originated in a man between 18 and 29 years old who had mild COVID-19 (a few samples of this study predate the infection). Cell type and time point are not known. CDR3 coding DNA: TGTGCCAGCAGTTACCCTGGAACCTATGGCTACACCTTC. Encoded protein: CASSYPGTYGYTF.